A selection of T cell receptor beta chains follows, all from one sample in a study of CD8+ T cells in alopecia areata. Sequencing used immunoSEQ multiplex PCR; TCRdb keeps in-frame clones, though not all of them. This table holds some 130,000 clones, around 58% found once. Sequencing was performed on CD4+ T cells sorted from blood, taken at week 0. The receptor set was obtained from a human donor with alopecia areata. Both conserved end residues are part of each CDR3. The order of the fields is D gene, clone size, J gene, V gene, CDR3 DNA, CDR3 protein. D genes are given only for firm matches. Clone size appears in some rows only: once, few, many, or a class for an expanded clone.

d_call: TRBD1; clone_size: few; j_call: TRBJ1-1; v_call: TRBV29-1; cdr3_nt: TGCAGCGTTTACTCGACAGGGCGGGCTGAAGCTTTCTTT; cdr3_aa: CSVYSTGRAEAFF
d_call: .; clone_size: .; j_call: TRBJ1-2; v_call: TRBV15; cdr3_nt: TGTGCCACCAGCAAGGAGGGCTATGGCTACACCTTC; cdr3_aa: CATSKEGYGYTF
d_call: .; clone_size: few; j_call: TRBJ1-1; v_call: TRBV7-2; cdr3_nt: TGTGCCAGCAGCTCCTCATTTGGGACTGAAGCTTTCTTT; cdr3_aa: CASSSSFGTEAFF
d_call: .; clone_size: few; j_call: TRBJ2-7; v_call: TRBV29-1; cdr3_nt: TGCAGCGTTGCCGAAGGAAACTCCGAGCAGTACTTC; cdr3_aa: CSVAEGNSEQYF
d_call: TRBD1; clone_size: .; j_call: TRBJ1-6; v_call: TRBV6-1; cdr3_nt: TGTGCCAGCAGCGCAGGGGGGAATTCACCCCTCCACTTT; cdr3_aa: CASSAGGNSPLHF
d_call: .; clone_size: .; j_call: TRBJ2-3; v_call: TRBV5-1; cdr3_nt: TGCGCCAGCAGCTTGGCCCTACGGACAGATACGCAGTATTTT; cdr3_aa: CASSLALRTDTQYF
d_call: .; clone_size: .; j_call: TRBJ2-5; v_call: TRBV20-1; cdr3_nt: TGCAGTCCCCCAGGGGAAGAGACCCAGTACTTC; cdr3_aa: CSPPGEETQYF
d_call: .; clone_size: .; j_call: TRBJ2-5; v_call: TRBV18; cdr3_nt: TGTGCCAGCTCACCCCTTCGGGACCAAGAGACCCAGTACTTC; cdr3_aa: CASSPLRDQETQYF
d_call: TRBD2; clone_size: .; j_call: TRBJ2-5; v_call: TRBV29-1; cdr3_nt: TGCAGCGTGGGGGGGCTAGCGGGGCAAGAGACCCAGTACTTC; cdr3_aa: CSVGGLAGQETQYF
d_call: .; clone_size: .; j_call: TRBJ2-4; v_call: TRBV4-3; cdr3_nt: TGCGCCAGCAGCCAAGACACGACCTTAGCCAAAAACATTCAGTACTTC; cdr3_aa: CASSQDTTLAKNIQYF
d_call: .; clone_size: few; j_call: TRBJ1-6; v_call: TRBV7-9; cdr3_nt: TGTGCCAGCAGCCCCCGGCCCGGGAGGTTTTCACCCCTCCACTTT; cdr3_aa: CASSPRPGRFSPLHF
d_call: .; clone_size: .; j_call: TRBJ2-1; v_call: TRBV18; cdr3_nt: TGTGCCAGCTCACGGGTTCAGTCCCAGGAGCAGTTCTTC; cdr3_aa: CASSRVQSQEQFF
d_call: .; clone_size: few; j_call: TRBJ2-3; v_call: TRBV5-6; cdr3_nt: TGTGCCAGCAGCTACGGTTCGACAGATACGCAGTATTTT; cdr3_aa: CASSYGSTDTQYF
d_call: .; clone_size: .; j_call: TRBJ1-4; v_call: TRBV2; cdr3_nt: TGTGCCAGCAGTGAAGAGGTACAGGCTGGAAAACTGTTTTTT; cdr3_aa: CASSEEVQAGKLFF
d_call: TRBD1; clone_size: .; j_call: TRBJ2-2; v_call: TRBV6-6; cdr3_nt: TGTGCCAGCAGTTACCAAACAGGGGGCGTCTCCGGGGAGCTGTTTTTT; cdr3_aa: CASSYQTGGVSGELFF
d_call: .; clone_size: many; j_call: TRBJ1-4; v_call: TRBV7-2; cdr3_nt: TGTGCCACTTCGGAGGGTGCAACTAATGAAAAACTGTTTTTT; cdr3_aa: CATSEGATNEKLFF
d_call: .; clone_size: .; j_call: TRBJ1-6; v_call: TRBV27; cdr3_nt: TGTGCCAGCAGTCCGACAGTCCCCCATAATTCACCCCTCCACTTT; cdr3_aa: CASSPTVPHNSPLHF
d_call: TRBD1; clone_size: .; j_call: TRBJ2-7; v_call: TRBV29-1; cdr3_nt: TGCAGCGTGACAGGGGGCAGTACGGAGCAGTACTTC; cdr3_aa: CSVTGGSTEQYF
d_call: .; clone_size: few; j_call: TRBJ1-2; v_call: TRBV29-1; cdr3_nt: TGCAGCGTTGAGAGCTGGGCGATAGAGGGGAGAGGCTACACCTTC; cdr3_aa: CSVESWAIEGRGYTF
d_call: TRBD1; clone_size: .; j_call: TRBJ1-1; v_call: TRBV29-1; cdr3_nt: TGCAGCGCCCCGCCGGGACAGGGGGGTGAAGCTTTCTTT; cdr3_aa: CSAPPGQGGEAFF
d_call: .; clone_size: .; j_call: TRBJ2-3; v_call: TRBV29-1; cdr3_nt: TGCAGCGCTGGGGTCACAGATACGCAGTATTTT; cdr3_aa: CSAGVTDTQYF
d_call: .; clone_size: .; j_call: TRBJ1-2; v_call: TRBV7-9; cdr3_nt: TGTGCCAGCAGCTTAATGGGGGAAAACTATGGCTACACCTTC; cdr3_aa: CASSLMGENYGYTF
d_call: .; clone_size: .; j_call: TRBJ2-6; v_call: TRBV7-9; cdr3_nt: TGTGCCAGCAGCCCCCGGCGCTCTGGGGCCAACGTCCTGACTTTC; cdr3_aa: CASSPRRSGANVLTF
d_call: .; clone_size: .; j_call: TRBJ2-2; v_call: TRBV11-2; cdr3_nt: TGTGCCAGCAGCTTAGACAGGAACACCGGGGAGCTGTTTTTT; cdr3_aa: CASSLDRNTGELFF
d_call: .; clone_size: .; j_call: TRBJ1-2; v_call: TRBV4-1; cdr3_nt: TGCGCCAGCAGCCAAGATCTAAGGGGTTATGGCTACACCTTC; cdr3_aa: CASSQDLRGYGYTF
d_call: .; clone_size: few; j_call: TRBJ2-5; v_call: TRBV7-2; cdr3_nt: TGTGCCAGCAGCCCCGGGACTTTGGGAGAGACCCAGTACTTC; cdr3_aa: CASSPGTLGETQYF
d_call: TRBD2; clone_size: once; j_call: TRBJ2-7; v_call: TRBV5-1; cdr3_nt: TGCGCCAGCAGCCCCGGCGGACTAGTCTACGAGCAGTACTTC; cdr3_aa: CASSPGGLVYEQYF
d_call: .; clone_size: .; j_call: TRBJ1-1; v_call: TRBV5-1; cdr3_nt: TGCGCCAGCAGCTCAAGGACAGCCACTGAAGCTTTCTTT; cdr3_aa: CASSSRTATEAFF
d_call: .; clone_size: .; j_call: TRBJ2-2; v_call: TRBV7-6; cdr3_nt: TGTGCCAGCAGTAACCCAGTAATGGGGGAGCTGTTTTTT; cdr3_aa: CASSNPVMGELFF
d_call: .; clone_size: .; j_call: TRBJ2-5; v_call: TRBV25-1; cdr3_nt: TGTGCCAGCAGAGGGGACGTAGGACCTCAGTACTTC; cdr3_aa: CASRGDVGPQYF
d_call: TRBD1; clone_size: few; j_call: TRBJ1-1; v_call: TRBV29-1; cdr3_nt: TGCAGCGTTCCGGGACAGCCGAACACTGAAGCTTTCTTT; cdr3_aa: CSVPGQPNTEAFF
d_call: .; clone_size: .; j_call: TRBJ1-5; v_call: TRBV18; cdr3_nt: TGTGCCAGCTCAGCCCTGGGGGGGCAGGGTCAGCCCCAGCATTTT; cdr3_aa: CASSALGGQGQPQHF
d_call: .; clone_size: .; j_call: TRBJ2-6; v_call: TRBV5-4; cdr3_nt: TGTGCCAGCAGCTTGTATGCAGGAAGGATCTCTGGGGCCAACGTCCTGACTTTC; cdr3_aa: CASSLYAGRISGANVLTF
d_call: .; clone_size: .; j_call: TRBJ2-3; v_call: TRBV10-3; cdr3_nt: TGTGCCATCACCAAAGGGACGTCTGCAGATACGCAGTATTTT; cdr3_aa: CAITKGTSADTQYF
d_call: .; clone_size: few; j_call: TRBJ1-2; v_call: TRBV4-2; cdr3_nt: TGTGCCAGCAGCCAAGCGAGGGGTGAGCACTATGGCTACACCTTC; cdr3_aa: CASSQARGEHYGYTF